The present TCR beta chain was sequenced within a study of T cells in Graves' hyperthyroidism and ophthalmopathy. This clonotype was seen many times. Researchers took RNA transcripts and amplified the TCR beta CDR3 regions from them. The HTBI primer set drove a first-round RT-PCR of the TCR CDR3. Each CDR3 protein is one row after TCRdb ran MiXCR on the multiplex PCR reads. The table records about 510,000 distinct CDR3 sequences, 12% to 15% of them present only once. Trimming pared 1 base from V and 5 bases from J, leaving 6 bases between. The CDR3 is 13 residues long. Germline V CDR1 and CDR2: SGHTA, FQGNSA.

The receptor was derived from a woman aged 40 to 50 with Graves' hyperthyroidism. The source material was blood. V usage is TRBV7-2 and J usage is TRBJ2-1; D not certain. The CDR3: CASSLVLNNEQFF. CDR3 coding DNA: TGTGCCAGCAGCTTAGTGCTGAACAATGAGCAGTTCTTC.